This entry is about one TCR beta chain. Its antigen is still unknown. The Oncomine TCR Beta short-read assay generated sequence data from the DNA of cultured CD4+ T cells. TCRdb called the PCR reads again in MiXCR, with one record for every CDR3 protein. The top ten hold roughly 12% of the sample, which has roughly 12,000 distinct CDR3 sequences, under 40% seen once. Treatment meaning: approximately nine-day PBMC culture with coronavirus spike peptide pools or control peptides (ViraFEST assay). CD4+ T cells were isolated by negative selection after around 11 days of culture. V was clipped by 5 bases and J by 7 bases; unmatched bases: 12. This CDR3 contains 16 residues. In germline, CDR1 is SEHNR, CDR2 FQNEAQ (reference sequence). This specimen comes from a study of vaccination and CD4 T cells after COVID-19. Study details: Samples were taken after vaccination, a median of around 67 days after dose two, with a range of 14 to 241.

Study-level results: Reactive clonotype counts went from median roughly 19 after infection to a few dozen after vaccination, nonsignificantly.

The J gene is TRBJ1-1, the V gene TRBV7-9; 11 bases match TRBD1. This specimen consisted of CD4+ T cells from blood, cultured in vitro, obtained after SARS-CoV-2 vaccination. The clonotype was recovered from a human donor who had recovered from COVID-19. The CDR3 loop is CASSGWDRGTLGEAFF. CDR3 nucleotide sequence: TGTGCCAGCAGCGGATGGGACAGGGGGACTCTCGGTGAAGCTTTCTTT.